The present T cell receptor beta chain was sequenced within a study of identical twins. Points from the study as a whole: Excess sharing between twins was weaker in beta out-of-frame sequences.

A remark on this clonotype: No antigen is known for it.

TCRdb independently ran MiXCR on the 5' RACE reads; one entry per CDR3 protein. The repertoire has hundreds of thousands of distinct CDR3 sequences, around a sixth of them found once; the top ten carry over 10%. Healthy Caucasian individuals made up all the donors. These records were also assigned to another study, of T cells expressing NK-cell markers. Per that paper: In about six donors, dominant NKG2C+ clonotypes were roughly 1.0-8% of CD8+ T cells.

The sequence came from a woman younger than 35 in good health. Material for sequencing was PBMCs.

In DNA, the CDR3 is TGCAGCGTTGAGGCGGGGGGGCCCAATGAGCAGTTCTTC. Its translation is CSVEAGGPNEQFF. The chain has TRBV29-1 and TRBJ2-1; 9 positions agree with TRBD2. The CDR3 is made up of 13 amino acids. The V gene's germline CDR1 is SQVTM and CDR2 ANQGSEA. J gave up 6 bases and V 3 bases, and 3 bases lay outside the gene matches.